These 11 T cell receptor beta chains share one sample of origin, sequenced in a study of shared clonotypes between healthy human individuals. Libraries were prepared by immunoSEQ multiplex PCR; TCRdb keeps only in-frame clonotypes and omits some of them. The table includes around 1.9 million clones, just over 90% detected once. Positively selected for CCR7, the CD45RO-negative cells used as naive CD8 cells excluded terminally differentiated effector memory CD45RA+ cells. Sequencing was carried out using naive CD8+ T cells from PBMCs. All receptors come from a man between 18 and 29 years old in good health. Some clones in this sample may be carry-over from other donors' samples.

This clone was observed a handful of times. The chain employs TRBV9 and TRBJ1-5; D is undetermined. The CDR3 is made up of 13 amino acids. V was cut by 6 bases and J by 5 bases, with 12 bases left in between. The V gene's germline CDR1 is SGDLS and CDR2 YYNGEE. The CDR3 loop is CASTHPLHQPQHF. CDR3 coding DNA: TGTGCCAGCACCCACCCCCTTCATCAGCCCCAGCATTTT.

This chain links TRBV4-2 with TRBJ2-1; 10 bases match TRBD2. The germline CDR1 and CDR2 sequences are LGHNA and YNFKEQ. The CDR3 spans 16 residues. V lost 5 bases to trimming and J lost 7 bases; unmatched junction nucleotides: 11. CDR3 nucleotide sequence: TGTGCCAGCAGCACAACGCCGGGACTAGCGAGGAATGAGCAGTTCTTC. Its translation is CASSTTPGLARNEQFF.

The chain employs TRBV13 and TRBJ2-2, with 8 bases fitting TRBD2. CDR3 length equals 15 residues. The V and J ends lost 5 bases and 8 bases, in that order; junction bases with no gene match: 10. The germline V gene has CDR1 PRHDT and CDR2 FYEKMQ (reference sequence). The CDR3 region is CASSHLTSGPGELFF. CDR3 sequence (DNA): TGTGCCAGCAGCCACCTTACTAGCGGCCCGGGGGAGCTGTTTTTT.

The chain joins TRBV6-5 to TRBJ2-4; either TRBD1 or TRBD2 may fit D (6 bases each). CDR1 is MNHEY and CDR2 is SVGAGI in the germline V gene. The V gene lost 2 bases and the J gene lost 5 bases, with 13 bases spanning the gap. CDR3 length: 15 amino acids. The CDR3 DNA sequence: TGTGCCAGCAGTTACCCAGGGGAGGCTCAAAACATTCAGTACTTC. It encodes CASSYPGEAQNIQYF.

V is TRBV19 and J is TRBJ2-7; possible D gene TRBD2, 6 bases. Germline V gives CDR1 LNHDA, CDR2 SQIVND (reference sequence). V lost 5 bases to trimming and J lost 2 bases, with 16 bases between them. The CDR3 length is 15 residues. As DNA, the CDR3 is TGTGCCAGTAGTCCTAGTAGGGCTAGCGCCTACGAGCAGTACTTC. Translated, it gives CASSPSRASAYEQYF. The complete variable domain, with remaining parts taken from reference TRBV19 and TRBJ2-7, reads DGGITQSPKYLFRKEGQNVTLSCEQNLNHDAMYWYRQDPGQGLRLIYYSQIVNDFQKGDIAEGYSVSREKKESFPLTVTSAQKNPTAFYLCASSPSRASAYEQYFGPGTRLTVT.

Of note for this clone: The same CDR3 also results from other DNA sequences found in this sample. The rearrangement joins TRBV25-1 to TRBJ2-1; no clear D gene. The V end lost 9 bases, the J end lost 4 bases, and 4 bases lay between the germline ends. Per the germline V gene, CDR1 is MGHDK and CDR2 is SYGVNS. The CDR3 contains 10 residues. The CDR3 sequence: CASSYNEQFF. The CDR3 nucleotides read TGTGCCAGTTCATACAATGAGCAGTTCTTC.

This chain joins TRBV2 and TRBJ1-5; D not certain. The CDR3 totals 15 residues. Germline lookup yields CDR1 SNHLY and CDR2 FYNNEI. V dropped 5 bases and J dropped 0 bases, with 11 bases sitting between them. This CDR3 reads CASSLRGYSNQPQHF. The CDR3 bases are TGTGCCAGCAGTCTGAGAGGGTATAGCAATCAGCCCCAGCATTTT.

V and J are TRBV7-3 and TRBJ2-1; D uncertain. Trimming took off 5 bases at V and 6 bases at J, with 8 bases between the two ends. CDR1 is SGHTA, CDR2 FQGTGA, per germline. This CDR3 is built from 12 residues. The CDR3 bases are TGTGCCAGCAGCCGAACTCCCAATGAGCAGTTCTTC. It translates to CASSRTPNEQFF. The full variable domain, with the rest looked up from reference TRBV7-3 and TRBJ2-1, is GAGVSQTPSNKVTEKGKYVELRCDPISGHTALYWYRQSLGQGPEFLIYFQGTGAADDSGLPNDRFFAVRPEGSVSTLKIQRTERGDSAVYLCASSRTPNEQFFGPGTRLTVL.

With respect to this clone: Other DNA sequences of this sample code for an identical CDR3. The genes are TRBV6-1 and TRBJ2-7; D is tentatively TRBD1 or TRBD2 (6 bases each). The CDR3 is 14 amino acids. Germline V CDR1 and CDR2: MNHNS, SASEGT. Trimming took 4 bases from V and 1 from J, leaving 11 bases between them. The CDR3, as DNA: TGTGCCAGCAGTGGGGGGCGGGGTTCCTACGAGCAGTACTTC. As protein: CASSGGRGSYEQYF.

This chain connects TRBV5-4 to TRBJ2-3, with a weak D call TRBD2 (5 bases). The germline V gene has CDR1 SGHNT and CDR2 YYREEE (reference sequence). Between the trimmed V and J ends, which lost 7 bases and 7 bases, there was a span of 16 bases. The CDR3 has 13 amino acids. The CDR3 DNA sequence: TGTGCCAGCCTCCTAGCCGAGCCCTATACGCAGTATTTT. Its protein is CASLLAEPYTQYF. The full variable domain, its missing parts supplied by reference TRBV5-4 and TRBJ2-3, is ETGVTQSPTHLIKTRGQQVTLRCSSQSGHNTVSWYQQALGQGPQFIFQYYREEENGRGNFPPRFSGLQFPNYSSELNVNALELDDSALYLCASLLAEPYTQYFGPGTRLTVL.

The CDR3 region is CASSPGTGSGNTIYF. The CDR3 DNA follows: TGTGCCAGCAGCCCCGGGACAGGCTCTGGAAACACCATATATTTT. The chain has TRBV5-4 and TRBJ1-3, with TRBD1 identical over 8 bases. Germline-derived CDR1 and CDR2 are SGHNT and YYREEE (reference sequence). The CDR3 extends over 15 amino acids. Trimming cost V 4 bases and J 0 bases; bases outside gene matches: 3.